Following are 9 T cell receptor beta chains from one sample sequenced in a study of identical twins. TCRdb itself ran the 5' RACE reads through MiXCR, one entry per CDR3 protein. The data hold hundreds of thousands of distinct CDR3 sequences, with around 8.6% observed a single time. A further study also used this sample, focusing on yellow fever vaccine responses in identical twins.

The sequencing input was PBMCs. Receptors were obtained from a woman aged 18-29 years in good health.

This clonotype was seen at least ten times. The CDR3 loop reads CASSQGESNQPQHF. DNA for the CDR3: TGCGCCAGCAGCCAAGGGGAGTCAAACCAGCCCCAGCATTTT. The rearrangement joins TRBV4-1 to TRBJ1-5; D uncertain. Germline V gene sequence: CDR1 MGHRA, CDR2 YSYEKL. Trimming took off 1 base at V and 7 bases at J, with 11 bases between the two ends. The CDR3 is made up of 14 amino acids.

The sample holds a few counts of this clonotype. The chain uses TRBV2 and TRBJ2-1, with D possibly being TRBD2 (5 bases). The germline gives CDR1 SNHLY, CDR2 FYNNEI. The V gene lost 8 bases and the J gene lost 5 bases, with 19 bases spanning the gap. This CDR3 is built from 15 residues. CDR3 bases: TGTGCCAGCGGGAAAAGTACTTTAGCGAACAATGAGCAGTTCTTC. Translated, it gives CASGKSTLANNEQFF.

The V and J genes are TRBV12-3 or TRBV12-4 and TRBJ2-1; a possible D gene is TRBD2 (6 bases). The CDR3 covers 14 residues. The V and J ends lost 10 bases and 3 bases respectively, with 16 bases between them. CDR3 nucleotides: TGTGCCATCTCCGGCGGGAAGCTCTACAATGAGCAGTTCTTC. Amino acids: CAISGGKLYNEQFF.

This clonotype showed up many times. J is TRBJ2-5 and V is TRBV12-3 or TRBV12-4; 9 bases fit TRBD2. After removal of 4 bases from V and 2 bases from J, the junction contained 5 bases not matched to a gene. The CDR3 extends over 15 amino acids. The CDR3 sequence is CASSYSGGGQETQYF. CDR3 nucleotides: TGTGCCAGCAGTTATAGCGGGGGCGGGCAAGAGACCCAGTACTTC.

This chain connects TRBV7-2 to TRBJ2-5; the match to TRBD2 covers 9 bases. The germline V gene encodes CDR1 SGHTA and CDR2 FQGNSA. The ends lost 5 bases at V and 5 bases at J; junction bases unmatched: 9. The CDR3 sequence is 15 residues long. The CDR3 DNA is TGTGCCAGCAGCCCGGGCGGGGGGGCCGGGGAGACCCAGTACTTC. Translating it yields CASSPGGGAGETQYF.

The chain joins TRBV19 to TRBJ1-5, with a possible D match to TRBD1 (5 bases). This CDR3 spans 15 amino acids. Germline assignment: CDR1 LNHDA and CDR2 SQIVND (reference sequence). Trimming stripped 7 bases from V and 0 bases from J, with 13 bases between. CDR3 coding DNA: TGTGCCAGTAAAAGAGGCAGGGATAGCAATCAGCCCCAGCATTTT. It codes for CASKRGRDSNQPQHF. Complete variable domain (other parts from reference TRBV19 and TRBJ1-5): DGGITQSPKYLFRKEGQNVTLSCEQNLNHDAMYWYRQDPGQGLRLIYYSQIVNDFQKGDIAEGYSVSREKKESFPLTVTSAQKNPTAFYLCASKRGRDSNQPQHFGDGTRLSIL.

This clonotype appeared a few times. This chain joins TRBV30 and TRBJ1-1, with unresolved D. Germline V gene data show CDR1 as GTSNPN and CDR2 as SVGIG (reference sequence). The CDR3 extends over 13 amino acids. V lost 2 bases, J lost 5 bases, and 12 bases lay in between. The CDR3 reads CAWSTHPGTEAFF. Written as DNA, the CDR3 is TGTGCCTGGAGTACACACCCGGGTACTGAAGCTTTCTTT.

This chain uses TRBV27 with TRBJ2-1; 7 bases map to TRBD2. Per the germline V gene, CDR1 is MNHEY and CDR2 is SMNVEV (reference sequence). The CDR3 contains 16 residues. V lost 2 bases, J lost 7 bases, and 11 bases stayed unmatched. The CDR3 nucleotides read TGTGCCAGCAGTTTAATAGGGGCGGGAGCGGTTAATGAGCAGTTCTTC. Its translation is CASSLIGAGAVNEQFF.

This chain links TRBV27 with TRBJ1-4; no definite D call. Germline CDR1 MNHEY, CDR2 SMNVEV (reference sequence). Trimming shortened V by 1 base and J by 7 bases, and 7 bases separated the two germline ends. The CDR3 totals 13 residues. CDR3 loop: CASSLLGSEKLFF. CDR3 coding DNA: TGTGCCAGCAGTTTATTGGGGAGTGAAAAACTGTTTTTT. The full variable domain, in which reference TRBV27 and TRBJ1-4 provide the parts outside the CDR3, is EAQVTQNPRYLITVTGKKLTVTCSQNMNHEYMSWYRQDPGLGLRQIYYSMNVEVTDKGDVPEGYKVSRKEKRNFPLILESPSPNQTSLYFCASSLLGSEKLFFGSGTQLSVL.